The 15 T cell receptor beta chains given below trace back to one sample, sequenced in a study of T cell responses to AZD1222 COVID-19 vaccine. Using immunoSEQ multiplex PCR, the repertoire was profiled, and TCRdb retains in-frame clones only, with some absent. The data show approximately 180,000 clones, 70% to 90% seen once. Sequenced here: peripheral blood, sampled 28 days after the second AZD1222 dose. The receptors were gathered from an adult who received the AZD1222 COVID-19 vaccine.

Note on this clone: The germline gene is not matched at one end of the junction; a read error may be the cause. The rearrangement uses TRBV7-7 and TRBJ2-3; D is perhaps TRBD1 or TRBD2 (5 bases each). The germline gives CDR1 SSHAT, CDR2 FNYEAQ (reference sequence). The CDR3 spans 13 residues. The CDR3 is CASSLGDPDTQYF. In nucleotides, the CDR3 is TGTGCTAGCAGCTTGGGGGACCCAGATACGCAGTATTTT.

The chain is built from TRBV6-5 and TRBJ1-2; 9 bases fit TRBD1. Trimming removed 4 bases from V and 4 bases from J; junction bases left unmatched: 10. The CDR3 length is 16 residues. The germline gives CDR1 MNHEY, CDR2 SVGAGI. CDR3 sequence reads: CASSSRDRALIYGYTF. The CDR3 bases are TGTGCCAGCAGTTCCCGGGACAGGGCCTTAATCTATGGCTACACCTTC.

The CDR3 sequence: CASSLGGGKLGNEQFF. As DNA, the CDR3 is TGTGCCAGCAGCCTTGGGGGCGGGAAGTTGGGTAATGAGCAGTTCTTC. The rearrangement links TRBV5-4 to TRBJ2-1; either TRBD1 or TRBD2 may fit D (6 bases each). The CDR3 has 16 amino acids. Germline assignment: CDR1 SGHNT and CDR2 YYREEE (reference sequence). V was trimmed by 4 bases and J by 7 bases, leaving 21 bases between them.

V gene TRBV7-9 combines with J gene TRBJ2-1, with D perhaps TRBD1 or TRBD2 (5 bases each). Deletions cut 5 bases from V and 5 bases from J, with 13 bases between. The CDR3 is made up of 14 amino acids. From germline, CDR1 is SEHNR and CDR2 FQNEAQ (reference sequence). For the CDR3, the DNA is TGTGCCAGCAGCCAGAGGGACGGCCACAATGAGCAGTTCTTC. Protein product: CASSQRDGHNEQFF.

V and J are TRBV24-1 and TRBJ2-5; 7 bases are a match to TRBD2. The CDR3 extends over 18 amino acids. Trimming at V came to 0 bases and at J to 5 bases, leaving 14 bases not matched to a gene. The germline V gene has CDR1 KGHDR and CDR2 SFDVKD. The CDR3 loop reads CATSDLGSGGGSRETQYF. In nucleotides, the CDR3 is TGTGCCACCAGTGATTTGGGCTCGGGAGGCGGGAGCCGGGAGACCCAGTACTTC.

V usage is TRBV29-1 and J usage is TRBJ2-1, with D perhaps TRBD2 (6 bases). Germline CDR1 SQVTM, CDR2 ANQGSEA. The CDR3 consists of 14 residues. V lost 6 bases and J lost 10, with 22 bases in between. The CDR3 coding sequence is TGCAGCGTGACAAGCCGGGGGATAACGGAAGAGCAGTTCTTC. Amino acid sequence: CSVTSRGITEEQFF.

The gene calls are TRBV28 and TRBJ2-2, with 11 bases that match TRBD2. The germline V gene has CDR1 MDHEN and CDR2 SYDVKM. The CDR3 has 15 amino acids. Unmatched junction bases numbered 6, after V lost 5 bases and J lost 7 bases. The CDR3 sequence is CASSLTSGSIGELFF. The CDR3 coding sequence is TGTGCCAGCAGTCTCACTAGCGGGAGCATCGGGGAGCTGTTTTTT.

The CDR3 loop is CATSQGSEYEKLFF. The DNA for the CDR3 is TGTGCCACCAGCCAAGGGAGTGAGTATGAAAAACTGTTTTTT. This chain uses TRBV15 with TRBJ1-4; D remains ambiguous. Germline lookup yields CDR1 LNHNV and CDR2 YYDKDF (reference sequence). V dropped 5 bases and J dropped 6 bases, with 13 bases sitting between them. The CDR3 is made up of 14 amino acids.

The chain employs TRBV19 and TRBJ1-1, with TRBD1 as a possible D gene (5 bases). V was pared by 7 bases and J by 5 bases, with 17 bases between. Germline CDR1 LNHDA, CDR2 SQIVND (reference sequence). The CDR3 contains 14 residues. The DNA for the CDR3 is TGTGCCAGTACCCTAACGGGGCTGGGAACTGAAGCTTTCTTT. Protein: CASTLTGLGTEAFF.

The chain couples TRBV11-3 to TRBJ2-6; 9 nucleotides align to TRBD2. CDR1 SGHNT and CDR2 YENEEA come from the germline V gene. The CDR3 runs 17 residues. With V trimmed by 6 bases and J by 0 bases, 6 bases remained unmatched. The CDR3 protein is CASSPSGRTSGANVLTF. The CDR3 nucleotides read TGTGCCAGCAGTCCCAGCGGGAGGACCTCTGGGGCCAACGTCCTGACTTTC.

The chain has TRBV19 and TRBJ2-1, with TRBD2 matching 9 bases. Germline CDR1 and CDR2: LNHDA and SQIVND (reference sequence). CDR3 size: 15 residues. The trim removed 11 bases at V and 0 bases at J, leaving 8 bases unmatched. CDR3 in DNA: TGTGCCTCGAGGGCTAGCGGGAACTCCTACAATGAGCAGTTCTTC. Its protein product is CASRASGNSYNEQFF.

The V call is TRBV11-2, the J call TRBJ2-1; the match to TRBD2 covers 7 bases. The CDR3 is made up of 15 amino acids. Per the germline V gene, CDR1 is SGHAT and CDR2 is FQNNGV. With V trimmed by 6 bases and J by 9 bases, 14 bases remained unmatched. For the CDR3, the DNA is TGTGCCAGCAGATACGGGACTATGAGTGGGAGTGAGCAGTTCTTC. Encoded protein: CASRYGTMSGSEQFF.

The chain carries TRBV18 and TRBJ1-1; TRBD1 aligns across 9 bases. Germline assignment: CDR1 KGHSH and CDR2 LQKENI. Unmatched junction bases numbered 6, after V lost 5 bases and J lost 5 bases. The CDR3 consists of 14 residues. The CDR3 here is CASSEDRGDTEAFF. The CDR3 bases are TGTGCCAGCTCAGAGGACAGGGGAGATACTGAAGCTTTCTTT.

V and J are TRBV27 and TRBJ1-5; D might be TRBD1 (6 bases). This CDR3 is 14 amino acids long. V dropped 8 bases and J dropped 7 bases, with 18 bases sitting between them. Per germline, CDR1 MNHEY and CDR2 SMNVEV (reference sequence). The CDR3 sequence is CASQLGGGGQPQHF. The CDR3 DNA reads TGTGCCAGCCAACTCGGCGGGGGCGGACAGCCCCAGCATTTT.

This clone showed up just a few times. The genes are TRBV4-1 and TRBJ2-3; 8 bases agree with TRBD1. The CDR3 spans 16 residues. CDR1 and CDR2 from the germline V gene are MGHRA and YSYEKL. V lost 1 base, J lost 4 bases, and 7 bases stayed unmatched. Written as DNA, the CDR3 is TGCGCCAGCAGCCAAGTGAACAGGGGGATCGCAGATACGCAGTATTTT. Amino acid sequence: CASSQVNRGIADTQYF.